This T cell receptor beta chain was recorded in a study of blood T cell repertoires in COVID-19. In the study overall: The study drew acute and convalescent COVID-19 samples from the United States, Italy and Spain. T cells, B-cell-depleted T cells, or PBMCs supplied cDNA or gDNA.

This CDR3 is 13 amino acids long. Germline CDR1 reads SNHLY; CDR2 reads FYNNEI. Trimming at V came to 8 bases and at J to 1 base, leaving 4 bases not matched to a gene. In the authors' workflow: Counts of nucleated cells, estimated from reference gene primer amplification, were obtained. TCRdb's copy holds only in-frame clones and misses some; the assay was immunoSEQ multiplex PCR. V and J calls plus clone size are reproduced from that table; the DNA served to infer D and trimming. The sample records tens of thousands of clones, roughly 86% being singletons. The sequenced sample consisted of peripheral blood. The chain links TRBV2 to TRBJ1-1; 7 nucleotides match TRBD1. The sequence came from a man in his sixties with acute or convalescent COVID-19. Here the CDR3 reads CASGGTENTEAFF. The CDR3, as DNA: TGTGCCAGCGGAGGGACAGAGAACACTGAAGCTTTCTTT.